Listed here are 6 T cell receptor beta chains from one sample, sequenced in a study of blood T cell repertoires in COVID-19. The repertoire was sequenced with immunoSEQ multiplex PCR; TCRdb's copy has only in-frame clones and lacks some. The data contain 150,000 to 200,000 clones, 78% of them seen just once; the ten biggest clones take up 15% to 20%. The sequenced sample was PBMCs or T cells enriched from blood (not recorded which). The receptor source for this set is a woman between 45 and 60 years old who had recovered from COVID-19.

The rearrangement links TRBV28 to TRBJ1-1; 8 nucleotides line up with TRBD1. V was pared by 6 bases and J by 5 bases, with 5 bases of the junction left unmatched. Looked up from germline, CDR1 is MDHEN and CDR2 is SYDVKM. The CDR3 covers 13 residues. CDR3 coding DNA: TGTGCCAGCAGGGCCAGGGGGCGAACTGAAGCTTTCTTT. This translates into CASRARGRTEAFF.

The chain is built from TRBV4-2 and TRBJ2-3; 14 nucleotides match TRBD2. J lost 0 bases, V lost 0 bases, and 5 bases had no gene match. Germline-derived CDR1 and CDR2 are LGHNA and YNFKEQ. The CDR3 runs to 19 residues. For the CDR3, the DNA is TGTGCCAGCAGCCAAGAGGGACTAGCGGGAGTGGAGAGCACAGATACGCAGTATTTT. Translating it yields CASSQEGLAGVESTDTQYF.

The chain recombines TRBV7-9 with TRBJ2-1, with TRBD2 identical over 9 bases. Germline V gene sequence: CDR1 SEHNR, CDR2 FQNEAQ (reference sequence). The CDR3 is 14 amino acids. V gave up 0 bases and J gave up 10 bases; unmatched junction bases: 4. The CDR3 DNA reads TGTGCCAGCAGCTTAGCTAGCGGGAGCGTCGAGCAGTTCTTC. Amino acid sequence: CASSLASGSVEQFF.

The gene calls are TRBV6-5 and TRBJ1-1; D call uncertain. This CDR3 region has 15 residues. The V gene lost 4 bases and the J gene lost 3 bases, with 15 bases spanning the gap. Germline V CDR1 and CDR2: MNHEY, SVGAGI. The chain's CDR3 is CASSFTKFWDTEAFF. DNA for the CDR3: TGTGCCAGCAGTTTCACTAAGTTCTGGGACACTGAAGCTTTCTTT.

The CDR3 region has the DNA TGCGCCAGCAGTGCGACGGGAGGGATCTACGAGCAGTACTTC. The encoded protein is CASSATGGIYEQYF. J is TRBJ2-7 and V is TRBV10-1, with TRBD2 identical over 8 bases. Germline V gene sequence: CDR1 WNHNN, CDR2 SYGVQD (reference sequence). Trimming removed 4 bases from V and 3 bases from J; junction bases left unmatched: 5. There are 14 residues in the CDR3.

The chain uses TRBV3-1 (or the pseudogene TRBV3-2) and TRBJ1-4; 8 bases line up with TRBD1. The CDR3 covers 16 residues. V shed 3 bases and J 6 bases; nucleotides not matched to a gene: 9. The germline gives CDR1 LGHDT, CDR2 YNNKEL (reference sequence). The CDR3 DNA is TGTGCCAGCAGCCACGGAAGACAGGGGAGCGATGAAAAACTGTTTTTT. Translating it yields CASSHGRQGSDEKLFF.